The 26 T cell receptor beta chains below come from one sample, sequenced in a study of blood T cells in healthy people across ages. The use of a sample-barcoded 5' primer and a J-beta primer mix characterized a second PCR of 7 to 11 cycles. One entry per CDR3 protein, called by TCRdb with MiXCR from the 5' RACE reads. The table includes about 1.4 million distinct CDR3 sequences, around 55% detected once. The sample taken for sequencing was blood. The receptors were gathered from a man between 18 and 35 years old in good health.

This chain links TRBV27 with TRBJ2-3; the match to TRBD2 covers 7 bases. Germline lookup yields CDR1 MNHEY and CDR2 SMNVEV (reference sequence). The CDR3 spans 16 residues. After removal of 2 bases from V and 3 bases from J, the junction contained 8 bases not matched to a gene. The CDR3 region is CASSLGPSGGTDTQYF. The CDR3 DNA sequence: TGTGCCAGCAGTTTAGGGCCCTCGGGGGGAACAGATACGCAGTATTTT.

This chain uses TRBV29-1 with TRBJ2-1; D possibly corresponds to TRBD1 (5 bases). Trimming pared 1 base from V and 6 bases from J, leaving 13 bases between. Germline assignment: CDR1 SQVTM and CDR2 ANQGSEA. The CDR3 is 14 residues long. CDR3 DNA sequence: TGCAGCGTTGAAGTCCCAGGGTCGGGCAATGAGCAGTTCTTC. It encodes CSVEVPGSGNEQFF.

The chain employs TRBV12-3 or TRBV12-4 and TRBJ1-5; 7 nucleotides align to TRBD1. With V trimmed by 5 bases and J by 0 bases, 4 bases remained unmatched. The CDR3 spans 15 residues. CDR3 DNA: TGTGCCAGCAGTCGGGACAGCGGTAGCAATCAGCCCCAGCATTTT. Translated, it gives CASSRDSGSNQPQHF.

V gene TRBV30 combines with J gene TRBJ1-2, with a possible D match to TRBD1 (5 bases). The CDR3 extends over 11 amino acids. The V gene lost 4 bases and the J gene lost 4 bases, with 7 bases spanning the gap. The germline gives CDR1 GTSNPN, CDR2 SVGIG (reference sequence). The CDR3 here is CAWKGTYGYTF. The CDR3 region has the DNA TGTGCCTGGAAAGGGACCTATGGCTACACCTTC. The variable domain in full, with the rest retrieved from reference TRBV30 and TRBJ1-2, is SQTIHQWPATLVQPVGSPLSLECTVEGTSNPNLYWYRQAAGRGLQLLFYSVGIGQISSEVPQNLSASRPQDRQFILSSKKLLLSDSGFYLCAWKGTYGYTFGSGTRLTVV.

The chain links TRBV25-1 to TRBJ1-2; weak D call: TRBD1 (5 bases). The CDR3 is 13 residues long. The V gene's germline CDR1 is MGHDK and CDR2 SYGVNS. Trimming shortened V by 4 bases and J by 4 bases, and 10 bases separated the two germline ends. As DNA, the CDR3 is TGTGCCAGCAGTGTCACAGGTCGCTATGGCTACACCTTC. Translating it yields CASSVTGRYGYTF.

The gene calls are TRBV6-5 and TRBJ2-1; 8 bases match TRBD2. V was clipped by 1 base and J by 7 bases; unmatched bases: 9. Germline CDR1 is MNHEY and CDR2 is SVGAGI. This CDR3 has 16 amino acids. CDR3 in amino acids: CASSYYGTSIYNEQFF. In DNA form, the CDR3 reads TGTGCCAGCAGTTACTACGGGACTAGTATCTATAATGAGCAGTTCTTC.

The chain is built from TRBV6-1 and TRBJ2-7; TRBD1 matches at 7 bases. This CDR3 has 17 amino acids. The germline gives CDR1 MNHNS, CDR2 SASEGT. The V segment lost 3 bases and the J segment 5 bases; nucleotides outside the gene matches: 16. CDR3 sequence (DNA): TGTGCCAGCAGTGACCATCACATTGGGACAGCGGAGGACGAGCAGTACTTC. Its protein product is CASSDHHIGTAEDEQYF.

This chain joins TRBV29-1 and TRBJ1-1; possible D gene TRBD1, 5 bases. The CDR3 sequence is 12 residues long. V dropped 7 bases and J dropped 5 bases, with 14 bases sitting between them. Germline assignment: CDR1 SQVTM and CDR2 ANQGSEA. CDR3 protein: CSGKGIVTEAFF. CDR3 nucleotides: TGCAGCGGAAAGGGGATTGTGACTGAAGCTTTCTTT. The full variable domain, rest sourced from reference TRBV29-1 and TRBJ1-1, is SAVISQKPSRDICQRGTSLTIQCQVDSQVTMMFWYRQQPGQSLTLIATANQGSEATYESGFVIDKFPISRPNLTFSTLTVSNMSPEDSSIYLCSGKGIVTEAFFGQGTRLTVV.

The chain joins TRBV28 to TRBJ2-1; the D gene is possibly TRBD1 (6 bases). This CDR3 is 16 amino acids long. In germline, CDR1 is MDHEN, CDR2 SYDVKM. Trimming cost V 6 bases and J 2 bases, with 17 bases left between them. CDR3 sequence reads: CASRAGVRGPYNEQFF. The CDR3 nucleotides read TGTGCCAGCAGGGCAGGGGTGAGAGGACCCTACAATGAGCAGTTCTTC.

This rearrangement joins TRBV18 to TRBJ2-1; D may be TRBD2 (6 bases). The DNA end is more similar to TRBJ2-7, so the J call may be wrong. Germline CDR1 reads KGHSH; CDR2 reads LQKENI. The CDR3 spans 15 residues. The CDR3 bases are TGTGCCAGCTCCCCCGGGGCACGGGAGAACTACGAGCAGTACTTC. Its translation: CASSPGARENYEQYF.

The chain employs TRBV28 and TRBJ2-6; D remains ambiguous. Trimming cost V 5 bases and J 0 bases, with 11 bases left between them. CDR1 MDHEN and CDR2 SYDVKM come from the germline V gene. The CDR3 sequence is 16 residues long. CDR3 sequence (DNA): TGTGCCAGCAGTCCGGACGGAACCTCTGGGGCCAACGTCCTGACTTTC. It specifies CASSPDGTSGANVLTF.

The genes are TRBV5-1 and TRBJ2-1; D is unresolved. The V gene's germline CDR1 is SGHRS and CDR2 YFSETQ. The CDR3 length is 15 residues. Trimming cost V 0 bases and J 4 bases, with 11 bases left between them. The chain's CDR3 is CASSLEGTKYNEQFF. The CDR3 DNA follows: TGCGCCAGCAGCTTGGAGGGCACGAAATACAATGAGCAGTTCTTC.

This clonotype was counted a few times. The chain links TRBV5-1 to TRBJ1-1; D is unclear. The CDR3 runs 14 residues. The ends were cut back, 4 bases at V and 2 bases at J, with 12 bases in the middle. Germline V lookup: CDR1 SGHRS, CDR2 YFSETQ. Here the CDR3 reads CASSLMLLNTEAFF. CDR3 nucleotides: TGCGCCAGCAGCCTTATGCTTTTAAACACTGAAGCTTTCTTT.

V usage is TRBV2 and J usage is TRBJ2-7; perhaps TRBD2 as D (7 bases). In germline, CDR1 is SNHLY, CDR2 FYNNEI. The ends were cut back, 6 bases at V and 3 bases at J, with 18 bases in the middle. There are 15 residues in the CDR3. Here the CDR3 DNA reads TGTGCCAGCAGCGGTCGATCGGGGGGCAACTACGAGCAGTACTTC. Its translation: CASSGRSGGNYEQYF.

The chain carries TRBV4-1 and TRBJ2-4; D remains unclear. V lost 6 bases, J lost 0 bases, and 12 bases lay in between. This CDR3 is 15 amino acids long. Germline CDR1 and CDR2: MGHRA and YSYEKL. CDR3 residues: CASRLTLLAKNIQYF. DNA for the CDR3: TGCGCCAGCAGACTCACGCTCTTAGCCAAAAACATTCAGTACTTC.

For the CDR3, the DNA is TGTGCCAGCAGCTTAAGGGACTACCCCACAGATACGCAGTATTTT. Encoded protein: CASSLRDYPTDTQYF. This rearrangement joins TRBV7-8 to TRBJ2-3; 7 nucleotides agree with TRBD2. The junction had 4 bases not matched to a gene; V was cut back by 2 bases and J by 2 bases. CDR1 and CDR2 from the germline V gene are SGHVS and FQNEAQ. The CDR3 spans 15 residues.

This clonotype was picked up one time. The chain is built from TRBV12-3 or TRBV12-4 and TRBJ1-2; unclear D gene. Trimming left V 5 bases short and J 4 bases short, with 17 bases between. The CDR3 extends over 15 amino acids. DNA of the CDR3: TGTGCCAGCAGTCCCTCGTTCCGTTCTCTCTATGGCTACACCTTC. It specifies CASSPSFRSLYGYTF.

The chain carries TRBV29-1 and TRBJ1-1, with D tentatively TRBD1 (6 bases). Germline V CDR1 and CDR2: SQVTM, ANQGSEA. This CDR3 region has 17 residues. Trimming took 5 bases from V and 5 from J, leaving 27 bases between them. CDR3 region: CSVPHRRIGGKSTEAFF. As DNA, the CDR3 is TGCAGCGTTCCACACCGAAGAATAGGGGGAAAAAGTACTGAAGCTTTCTTT.

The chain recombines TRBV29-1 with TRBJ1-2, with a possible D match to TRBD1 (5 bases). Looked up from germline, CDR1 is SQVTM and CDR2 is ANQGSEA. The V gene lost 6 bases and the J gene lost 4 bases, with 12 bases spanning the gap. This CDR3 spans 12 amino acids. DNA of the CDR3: TGCAGCGTGGGGCCCCGGGGCTATGGCTACACCTTC. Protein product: CSVGPRGYGYTF.

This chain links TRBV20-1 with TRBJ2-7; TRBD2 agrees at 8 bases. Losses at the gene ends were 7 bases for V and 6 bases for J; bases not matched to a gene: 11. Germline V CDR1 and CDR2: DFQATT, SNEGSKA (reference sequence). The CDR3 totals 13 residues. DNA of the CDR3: TGCAGTGGCCAACTAGCGGCCTTGAGCGAGCAGTACTTC. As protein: CSGQLAALSEQYF.

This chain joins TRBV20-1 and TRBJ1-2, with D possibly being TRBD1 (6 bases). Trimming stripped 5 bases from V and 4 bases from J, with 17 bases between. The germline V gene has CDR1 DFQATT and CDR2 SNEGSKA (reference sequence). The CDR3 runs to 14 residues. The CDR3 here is CSARDTSRLYGYTF. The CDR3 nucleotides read TGCAGTGCTCGGGACACCTCCCGTCTCTATGGCTACACCTTC.

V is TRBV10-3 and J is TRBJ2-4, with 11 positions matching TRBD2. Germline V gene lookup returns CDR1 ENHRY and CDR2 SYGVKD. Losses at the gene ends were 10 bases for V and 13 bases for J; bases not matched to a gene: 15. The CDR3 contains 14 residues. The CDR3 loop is CATASGLAAGEQYF. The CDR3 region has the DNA TGTGCCACCGCCTCGGGACTAGCGGCTGGGGAGCAGTACTTC.

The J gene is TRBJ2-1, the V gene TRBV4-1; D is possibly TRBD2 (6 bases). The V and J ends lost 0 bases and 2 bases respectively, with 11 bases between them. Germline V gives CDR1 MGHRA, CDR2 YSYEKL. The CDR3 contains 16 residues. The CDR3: CASSQDRLVPYNEQFF. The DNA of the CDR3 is TGCGCCAGCAGCCAAGATAGACTAGTTCCCTACAATGAGCAGTTCTTC.

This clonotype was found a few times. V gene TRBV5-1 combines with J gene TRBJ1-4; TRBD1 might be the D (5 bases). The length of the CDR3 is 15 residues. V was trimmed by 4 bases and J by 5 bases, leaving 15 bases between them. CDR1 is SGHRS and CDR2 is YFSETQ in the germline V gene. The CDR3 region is CASSPQGAGNEKLFF. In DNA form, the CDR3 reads TGCGCCAGCAGCCCTCAGGGTGCAGGAAATGAAAAACTGTTTTTT.

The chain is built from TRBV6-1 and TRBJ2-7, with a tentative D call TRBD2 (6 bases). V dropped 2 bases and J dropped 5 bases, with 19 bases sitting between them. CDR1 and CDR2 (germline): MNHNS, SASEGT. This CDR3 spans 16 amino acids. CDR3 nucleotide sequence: TGTGCCAGCAGTGAAATCGAGTGGGGGGAGGTGAACGAGCAGTACTTC. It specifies CASSEIEWGEVNEQYF.

CDR3 bases: TGCAGTGCTAGAGTGGGAGGAGGGACAACCCCGTACACCTTC. Its protein is CSARVGGGTTPYTF. The chain employs TRBV20-1 and TRBJ1-2, with D possibly TRBD1 on 6 matching bases. Per the germline V gene, CDR1 is DFQATT and CDR2 is SNEGSKA (reference sequence). CDR3 length equals 14 residues. Trimming removed 1 base at V and 11 bases at J, with 20 bases between.